This T cell receptor (beta chain) was recorded in a study of T cell clonality in common variable immunodeficiency. This clone appeared many times. The antigen remains unidentified. With the read ending 3 residues before the CDR3 end, the germline J gene is used to fill in that end. V lost 5 bases, J lost 3 bases, and 16 bases lay in between. Germline V gives CDR1 SQVTM, CDR2 ANQGSEA. The CDR3 length is 14 residues. Profiled with immunoSEQ multiplex PCR; TCRdb holds only in-frame clones, not every one. The sample presents around 30,000 clones, none singletons. Overall study results and limits: CVID subjects had higher TCRbeta clonality than healthy controls, most marked in about a third. Common variable immunodeficiency TCR beta sequences reportedly had fewer deletions and N-nucleotide insertions. Compared with controls, CVID subjects had fewer shared TCRbeta clones.

This sequence was found in a human donor with common variable immunodeficiency. Material for sequencing was peripheral blood mononuclear cells. The chain employs TRBV29-1 and TRBJ2-5; tentatively, D is TRBD1 or TRBD2 (6 bases each). The CDR3 sequence: CSVRRRGNEETQYF. CDR3 DNA, as far as it was read: TGCAGCGTTCGGCGGAGGGGGAACGAAGAGACC.